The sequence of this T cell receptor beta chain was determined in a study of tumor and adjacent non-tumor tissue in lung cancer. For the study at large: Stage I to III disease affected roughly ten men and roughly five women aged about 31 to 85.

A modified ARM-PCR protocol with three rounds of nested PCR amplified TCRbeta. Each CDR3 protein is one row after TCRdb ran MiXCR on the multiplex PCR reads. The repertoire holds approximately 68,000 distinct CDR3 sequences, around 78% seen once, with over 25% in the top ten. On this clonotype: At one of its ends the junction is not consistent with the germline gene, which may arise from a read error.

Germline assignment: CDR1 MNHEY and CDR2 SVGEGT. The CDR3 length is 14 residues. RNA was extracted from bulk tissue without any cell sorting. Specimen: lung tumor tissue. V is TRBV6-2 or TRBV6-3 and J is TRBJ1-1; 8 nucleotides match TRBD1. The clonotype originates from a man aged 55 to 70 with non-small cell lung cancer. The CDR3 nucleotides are TGTGCCAGAAAAGAGACAGGGGTGAAAACTGAAGCTTTATTT. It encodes CARKETGVKTEALF.